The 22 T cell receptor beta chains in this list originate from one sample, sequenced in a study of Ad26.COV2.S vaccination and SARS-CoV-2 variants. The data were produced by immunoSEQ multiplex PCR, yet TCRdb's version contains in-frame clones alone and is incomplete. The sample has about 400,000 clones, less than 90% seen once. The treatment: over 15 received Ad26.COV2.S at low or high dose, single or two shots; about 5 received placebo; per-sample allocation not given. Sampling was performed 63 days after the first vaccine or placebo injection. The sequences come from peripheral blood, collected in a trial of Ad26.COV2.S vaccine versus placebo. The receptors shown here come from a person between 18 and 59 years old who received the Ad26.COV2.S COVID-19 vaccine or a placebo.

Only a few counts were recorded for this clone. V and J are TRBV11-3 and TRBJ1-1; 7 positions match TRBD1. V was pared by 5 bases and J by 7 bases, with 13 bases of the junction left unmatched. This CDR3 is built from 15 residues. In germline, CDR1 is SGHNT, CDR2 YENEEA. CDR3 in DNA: TGTGCCAGCAGCCTAACCGCAGGGGGAGCTAATGAAGCTTTCTTT. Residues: CASSLTAGGANEAFF.

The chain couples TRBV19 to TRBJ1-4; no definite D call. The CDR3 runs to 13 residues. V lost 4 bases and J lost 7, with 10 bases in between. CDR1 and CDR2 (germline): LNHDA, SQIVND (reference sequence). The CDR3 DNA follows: TGTGCCAGTAGTAACAGAATCGGTGAAAAACTGTTTTTT. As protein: CASSNRIGEKLFF.

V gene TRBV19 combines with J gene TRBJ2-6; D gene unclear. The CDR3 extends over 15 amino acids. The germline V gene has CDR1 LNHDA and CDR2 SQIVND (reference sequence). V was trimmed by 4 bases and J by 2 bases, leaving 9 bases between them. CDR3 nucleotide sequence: TGTGCCAGTAGTACAACAGAACCTGGGGCCAACGTCCTGACTTTC. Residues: CASSTTEPGANVLTF.

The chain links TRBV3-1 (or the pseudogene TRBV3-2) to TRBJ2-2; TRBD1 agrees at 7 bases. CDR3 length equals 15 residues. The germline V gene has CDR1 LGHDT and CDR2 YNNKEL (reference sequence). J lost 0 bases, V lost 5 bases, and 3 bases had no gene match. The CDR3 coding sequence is TGTGCCAGCAGCAGGGACAGTACGAACACCGGGGAGCTGTTTTTT. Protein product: CASSRDSTNTGELFF.

CDR3 amino acids: CSVGGRDTDTQYF. The CDR3 bases are TGCAGCGTGGGAGGGCGCGACACAGATACGCAGTATTTT. This chain uses TRBV29-1 with TRBJ2-3; 7 bases agree with TRBD2. Germline V gene sequence: CDR1 SQVTM, CDR2 ANQGSEA. This CDR3 has 13 amino acids. The V segment lost 6 bases and the J segment 2 bases; nucleotides outside the gene matches: 5.

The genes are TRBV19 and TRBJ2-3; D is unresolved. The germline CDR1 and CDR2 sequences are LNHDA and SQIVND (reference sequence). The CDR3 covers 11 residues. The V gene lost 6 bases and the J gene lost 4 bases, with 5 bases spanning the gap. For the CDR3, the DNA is TGTGCCAGTAGGTACGCAGATACGCAGTATTTT. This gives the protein CASRYADTQYF.

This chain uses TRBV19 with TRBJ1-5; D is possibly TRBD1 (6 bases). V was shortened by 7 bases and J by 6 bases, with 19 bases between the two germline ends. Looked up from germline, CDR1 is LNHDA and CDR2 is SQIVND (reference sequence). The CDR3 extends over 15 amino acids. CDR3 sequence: CASTPPGGGGQPQHF. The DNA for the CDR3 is TGTGCCAGTACCCCCCCGGGAGGAGGGGGTCAGCCCCAGCATTTT. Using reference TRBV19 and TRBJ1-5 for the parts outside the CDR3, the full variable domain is DGGITQSPKYLFRKEGQNVTLSCEQNLNHDAMYWYRQDPGQGLRLIYYSQIVNDFQKGDIAEGYSVSREKKESFPLTVTSAQKNPTAFYLCASTPPGGGGQPQHFGDGTRLSIL.

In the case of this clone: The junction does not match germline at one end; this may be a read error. The CDR3 DNA sequence: TGTGCCGGCAGTTACGTTGCTGTTTCCATGAACACTGAAGCTTTCTTT. Its translation is CAGSYVAVSMNTEAFF. The chain couples TRBV6-5 to TRBJ1-1, with no clear D. CDR1 MNHEY and CDR2 SVGAGI come from the germline V gene. The CDR3 consists of 16 residues.

CDR3 nucleotide sequence: TGCGCCAGCAGCCGGGACAGGGCGAGCACAGATACGCAGTATTTT. Translation gives CASSRDRASTDTQYF. The chain joins TRBV4-1 to TRBJ2-3; TRBD1 matches 9 bases. Germline values: CDR1 MGHRA, CDR2 YSYEKL. Trimming cost V 4 bases and J 0 bases; bases outside gene matches: 2. CDR3 size: 15 residues.

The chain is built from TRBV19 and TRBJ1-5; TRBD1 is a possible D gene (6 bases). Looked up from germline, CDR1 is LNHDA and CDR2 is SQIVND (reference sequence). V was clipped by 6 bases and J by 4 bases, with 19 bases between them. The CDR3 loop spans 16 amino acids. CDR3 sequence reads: CASRPTGTEWNQPQHF. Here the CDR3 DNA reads TGTGCCAGTAGGCCAACAGGGACGGAATGGAATCAGCCCCAGCATTTT.

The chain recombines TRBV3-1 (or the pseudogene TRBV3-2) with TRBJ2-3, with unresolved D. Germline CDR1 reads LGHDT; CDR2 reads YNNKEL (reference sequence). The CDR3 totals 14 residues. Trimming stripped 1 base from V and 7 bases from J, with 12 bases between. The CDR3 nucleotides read TGTGCCAGCAGCCAAGTTGGCTGGAAGTATACGCAGTATTTT. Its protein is CASSQVGWKYTQYF.

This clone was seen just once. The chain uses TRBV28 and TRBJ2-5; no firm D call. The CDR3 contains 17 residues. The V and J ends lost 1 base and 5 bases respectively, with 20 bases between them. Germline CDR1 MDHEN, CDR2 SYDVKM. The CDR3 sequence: CASSLSQVARELETQYF. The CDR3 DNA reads TGTGCCAGCAGTTTATCCCAGGTCGCAAGGGAATTGGAGACCCAGTACTTC.

The CDR3 here is CASSSFGDSNQPQHF. In nucleotides, the CDR3 is TGTGCCAGCAGTTCGTTCGGGGATAGCAATCAGCCCCAGCATTTT. This rearrangement joins TRBV27 to TRBJ1-5, with D unresolved. Germline V gives CDR1 MNHEY, CDR2 SMNVEV (reference sequence). V lost 4 bases and J lost 0, with 10 bases in between. The CDR3 runs 15 residues.

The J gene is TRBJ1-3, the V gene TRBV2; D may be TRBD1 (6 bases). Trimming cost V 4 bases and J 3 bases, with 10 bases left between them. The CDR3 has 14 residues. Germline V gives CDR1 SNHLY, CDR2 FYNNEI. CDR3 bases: TGTGCCAGCAGTGGGACAGAAAATGGAAACACCATATATTTT. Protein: CASSGTENGNTIYF.

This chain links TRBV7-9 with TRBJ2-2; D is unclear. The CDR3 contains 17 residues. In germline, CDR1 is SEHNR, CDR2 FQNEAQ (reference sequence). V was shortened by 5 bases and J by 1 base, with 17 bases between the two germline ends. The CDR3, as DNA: TGTGCCAGCAGCGACATATTTGAGACGAGGAACACCGGGGAGCTGTTTTTT. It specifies CASSDIFETRNTGELFF.

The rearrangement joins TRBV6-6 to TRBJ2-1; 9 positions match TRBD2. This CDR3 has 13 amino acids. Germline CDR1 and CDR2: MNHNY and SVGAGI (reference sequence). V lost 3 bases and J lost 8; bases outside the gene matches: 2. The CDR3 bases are TGTGCCAGCAGTTATGCGGGGGGGTATGAGCAGTTCTTC. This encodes CASSYAGGYEQFF.

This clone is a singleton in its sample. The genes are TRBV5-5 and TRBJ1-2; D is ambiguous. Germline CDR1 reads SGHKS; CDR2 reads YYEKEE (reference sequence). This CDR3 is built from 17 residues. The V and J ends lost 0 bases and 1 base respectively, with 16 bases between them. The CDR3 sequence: CASSLGFKQINNYGYTF. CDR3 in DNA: TGTGCCAGCAGCTTGGGTTTTAAGCAGATTAATAACTATGGCTACACCTTC.

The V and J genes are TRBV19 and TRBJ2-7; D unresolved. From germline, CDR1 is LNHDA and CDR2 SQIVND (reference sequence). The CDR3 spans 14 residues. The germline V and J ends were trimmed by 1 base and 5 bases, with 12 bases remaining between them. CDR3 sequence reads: CASSIAGGTHEQYF. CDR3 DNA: TGTGCCAGTAGTATAGCGGGTGGCACCCACGAGCAGTACTTC.

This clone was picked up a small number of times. The CDR3 DNA follows: TGTGCCAGCAGCTTTGCAGGGGACACTGAAGCTTTCTTT. Protein: CASSFAGDTEAFF. The chain links TRBV11-2 to TRBJ1-1; D is perhaps TRBD1 (6 bases). The germline CDR1 and CDR2 sequences are SGHAT and FQNNGV. V was pared by 3 bases and J by 3 bases, with 8 bases between. The CDR3 spans 13 residues.

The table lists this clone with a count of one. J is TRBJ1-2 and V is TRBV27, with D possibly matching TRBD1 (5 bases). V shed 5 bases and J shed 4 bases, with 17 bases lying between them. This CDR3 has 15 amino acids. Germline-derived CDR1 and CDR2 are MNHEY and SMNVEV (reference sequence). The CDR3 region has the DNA TGTGCCAGCAGTCCCAGTTCAGGGCACCTCTATGGCTACACCTTC. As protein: CASSPSSGHLYGYTF.

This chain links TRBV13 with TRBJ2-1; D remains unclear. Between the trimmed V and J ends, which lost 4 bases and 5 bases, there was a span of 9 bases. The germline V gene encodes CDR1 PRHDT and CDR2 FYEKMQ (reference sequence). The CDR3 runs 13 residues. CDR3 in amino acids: CASSYGRNNEQFF. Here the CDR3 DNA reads TGTGCCAGCAGCTACGGACGGAACAATGAGCAGTTCTTC.

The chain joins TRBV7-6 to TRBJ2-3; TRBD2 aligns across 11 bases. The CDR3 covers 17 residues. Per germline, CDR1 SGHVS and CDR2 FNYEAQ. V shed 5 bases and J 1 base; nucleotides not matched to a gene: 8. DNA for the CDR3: TGTGCCAGCAGCCGAACCCTAGCGGGGGGAGGCACAGATACGCAGTATTTT. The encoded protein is CASSRTLAGGGTDTQYF. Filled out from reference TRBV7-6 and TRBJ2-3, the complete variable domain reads GAGVSQSPRYKVTKRGQDVALRCDPISGHVSLYWYRQALGQGPEFLTYFNYEAQQDKSGLPNDRFSAERPEGSISTLTIQRTEQRDSAMYRCASSRTLAGGGTDTQYFGPGTRLTVL.